This T cell receptor beta chain was sequenced in a study of CD8 T cells in ankylosing spondylitis. The CDR3 runs 13 residues. V gave up 10 bases and J gave up 2 bases, with 12 bases separating them. Germline values: CDR1 LNHDA, CDR2 SQIVND (reference sequence). TCRdb redid the calling of the 5' RACE reads with MiXCR, one entry per CDR3 protein. The profile shows approximately 250,000 distinct CDR3 sequences, approximately 7.6% of them singletons. As for this clonotype: Its antigen remains unidentified.

Overall study results and limits: Existing reports had already noted some motif variants in reactive arthritis synovial fluid and blood. Eight highly homologous variants made up a TCR beta motif, and this motif appeared characteristic of ankylosing spondylitis blood. The study looked at matched synovial fluid samples from ankylosing spondylitis patients. Disease-linked clones were reported to be significantly enriched there.

The V gene is TRBV19, the J gene TRBJ1-5; D is ambiguous. The sequence was obtained from a female donor with ankylosing spondylitis or in good health (not recorded which). The sequencing input was blood, either unsorted or a sorted T cell fraction (not recorded which). The CDR3 region is CATSLGGNQPQHF. The CDR3 nucleotides read TGTGCCACCTCCCTTGGAGGCAATCAGCCCCAGCATTTT.